The entry below describes one T cell receptor beta chain. This specimen belongs to a study of sequential checkpoint blockade in melanoma. Study context: First-line arms were nivolumab then ipilimumab, or the reverse, randomized 1:1. Both treatment sequences were followed by maintenance nivolumab.

In germline, CDR1 is SGDLS, CDR2 YYNGEE. With V trimmed by 3 bases and J by 2 bases, 5 bases remained unmatched. This CDR3 is 14 amino acids long. Some clones are missing from TCRdb's copy, which holds only in-frame ones; the method was immunoSEQ multiplex PCR. The sample carries 18,000 or so clones, roughly 70% recorded once. As for treatment: randomized to nivolumab then ipilimumab (arm A) or the reverse (arm B). DNA-damaging chemotherapy had not been given to any patient beforehand. Live CD3+CD8+ CD19− CD56− cells were sorted from PBMCs. The chain carries TRBV9 and TRBJ2-7; 7 nucleotides match TRBD1. The TCR was taken from a human donor with melanoma. The sequences come from CD8+ T cells sorted from blood (inferred from file names), collected from a patient given nivolumab and ipilimumab in sequence. CDR3 loop: CASSEGDRPYEQYF. The CDR3 region has the DNA TGTGCCAGCAGCGAGGGGGACAGACCCTACGAGCAGTACTTC.